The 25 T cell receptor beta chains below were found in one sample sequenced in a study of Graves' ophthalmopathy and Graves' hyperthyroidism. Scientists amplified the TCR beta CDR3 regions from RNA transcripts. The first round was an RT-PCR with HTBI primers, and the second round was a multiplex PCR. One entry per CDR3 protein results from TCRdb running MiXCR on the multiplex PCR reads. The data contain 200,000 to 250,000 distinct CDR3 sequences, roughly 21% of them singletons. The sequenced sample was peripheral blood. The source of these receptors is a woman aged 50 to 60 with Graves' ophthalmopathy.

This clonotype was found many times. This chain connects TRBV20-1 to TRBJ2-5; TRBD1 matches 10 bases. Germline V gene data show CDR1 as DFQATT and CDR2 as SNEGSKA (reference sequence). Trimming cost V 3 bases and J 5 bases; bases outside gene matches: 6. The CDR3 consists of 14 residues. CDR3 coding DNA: TGCAGTGCTAGGAAGACAGGGGGCTTGGAGACCCAGTACTTC. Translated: CSARKTGGLETQYF.

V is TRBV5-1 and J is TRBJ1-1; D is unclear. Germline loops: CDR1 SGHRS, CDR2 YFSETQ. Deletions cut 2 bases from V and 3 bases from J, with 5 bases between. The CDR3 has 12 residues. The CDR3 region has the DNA TGCGCCAGCAGCTTCCAGGACACTGAAGCTTTCTTT. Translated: CASSFQDTEAFF.

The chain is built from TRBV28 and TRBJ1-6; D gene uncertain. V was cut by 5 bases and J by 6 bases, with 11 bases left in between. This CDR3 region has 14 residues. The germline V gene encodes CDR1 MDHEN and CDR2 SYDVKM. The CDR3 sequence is CASSLRRLNSPLHF. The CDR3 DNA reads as TGTGCCAGCAGTCTCCGACGCCTTAATTCACCCCTCCACTTT.

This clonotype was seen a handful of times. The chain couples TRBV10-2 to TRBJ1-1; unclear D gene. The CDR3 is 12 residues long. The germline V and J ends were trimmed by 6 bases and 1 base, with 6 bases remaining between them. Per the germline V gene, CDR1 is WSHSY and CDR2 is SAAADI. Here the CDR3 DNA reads TGCGCCAGCAGATCTAGGAACACTGAAGCTTTCTTT. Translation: CASRSRNTEAFF.

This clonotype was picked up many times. The CDR3 here is CASTESSYGYTF. CDR3 DNA: TGTGCCAGCACCGAATCAAGCTATGGCTACACCTTC. The V and J genes are TRBV28 and TRBJ1-2; D uncertain. Germline values: CDR1 MDHEN, CDR2 SYDVKM. The CDR3 totals 12 residues. Trimming shortened V by 7 bases and J by 4 bases, and 10 bases separated the two germline ends.

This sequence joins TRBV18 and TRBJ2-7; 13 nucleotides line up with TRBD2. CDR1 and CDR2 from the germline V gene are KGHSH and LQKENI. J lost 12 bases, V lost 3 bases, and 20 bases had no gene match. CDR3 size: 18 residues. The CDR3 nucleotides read TGTGCCAGCTCACCTCAGACAGGAGGTTTTACTAGCGGGAGGGCCGCGTACTTC. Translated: CASSPQTGGFTSGRAAYF.

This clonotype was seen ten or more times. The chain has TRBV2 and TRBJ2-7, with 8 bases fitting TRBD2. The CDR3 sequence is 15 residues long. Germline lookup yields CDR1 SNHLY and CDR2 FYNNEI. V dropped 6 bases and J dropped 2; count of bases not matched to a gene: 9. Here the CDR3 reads CASRDTSGPTYEQYF. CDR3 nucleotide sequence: TGTGCCAGCAGAGATACTAGCGGACCGACCTACGAGCAGTACTTC.

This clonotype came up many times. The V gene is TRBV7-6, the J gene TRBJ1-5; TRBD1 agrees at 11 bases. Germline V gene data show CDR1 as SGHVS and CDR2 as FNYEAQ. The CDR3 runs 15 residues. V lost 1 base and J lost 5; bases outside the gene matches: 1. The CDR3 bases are TGTGCCAGCAGCTTAGGGACAGGGGGCGATCAGCCCCAGCATTTT. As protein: CASSLGTGGDQPQHF.

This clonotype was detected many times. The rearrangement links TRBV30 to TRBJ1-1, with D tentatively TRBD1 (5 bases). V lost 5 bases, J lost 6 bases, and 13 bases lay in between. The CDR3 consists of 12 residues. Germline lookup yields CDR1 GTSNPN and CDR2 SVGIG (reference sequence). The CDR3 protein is CAWGTQGAEAFF. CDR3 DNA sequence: TGTGCCTGGGGGACTCAGGGAGCTGAAGCTTTCTTT.

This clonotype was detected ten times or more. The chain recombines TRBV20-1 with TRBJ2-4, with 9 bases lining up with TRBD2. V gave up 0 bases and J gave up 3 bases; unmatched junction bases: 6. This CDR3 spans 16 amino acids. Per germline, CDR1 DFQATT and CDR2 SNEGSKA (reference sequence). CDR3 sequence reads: CSAREVAGVGKNIQYF. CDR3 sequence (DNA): TGCAGTGCTAGAGAGGTAGCGGGAGTTGGCAAAAACATTCAGTACTTC.

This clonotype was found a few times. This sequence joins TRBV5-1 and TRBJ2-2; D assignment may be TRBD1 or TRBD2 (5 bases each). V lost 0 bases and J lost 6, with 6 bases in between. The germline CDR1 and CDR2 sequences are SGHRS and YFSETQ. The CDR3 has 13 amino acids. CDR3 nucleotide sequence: TGCGCCAGCAGCTTGGCGGGGCCCGGGGAGCTGTTTTTT. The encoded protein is CASSLAGPGELFF. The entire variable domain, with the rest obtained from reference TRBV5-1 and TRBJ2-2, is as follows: KAGVTQTPRYLIKTRGQQVTLSCSPISGHRSVSWYQQTPGQGLQFLFEYFSETQRNKGNFPGRFSGRQFSNSRSEMNVSTLELGDSALYLCASSLAGPGELFFGEGSRLTVL.

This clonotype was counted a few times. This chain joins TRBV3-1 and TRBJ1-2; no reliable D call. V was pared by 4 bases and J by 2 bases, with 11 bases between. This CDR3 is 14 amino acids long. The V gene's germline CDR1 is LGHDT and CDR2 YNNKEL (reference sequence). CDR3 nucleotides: TGTGCCAGCAGCCCGACCGGACGGAACTATGGCTACACCTTC. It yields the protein CASSPTGRNYGYTF.

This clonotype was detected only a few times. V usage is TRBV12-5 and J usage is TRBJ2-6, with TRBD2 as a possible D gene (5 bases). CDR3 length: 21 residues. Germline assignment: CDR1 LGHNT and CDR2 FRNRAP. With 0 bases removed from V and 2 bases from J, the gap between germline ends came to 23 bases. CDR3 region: CASGLVLGSAGRRAGANVLTF. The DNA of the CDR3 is TGTGCTAGTGGTTTGGTACTAGGGTCGGCAGGCAGGCGGGCTGGGGCCAACGTCCTGACTTTC.

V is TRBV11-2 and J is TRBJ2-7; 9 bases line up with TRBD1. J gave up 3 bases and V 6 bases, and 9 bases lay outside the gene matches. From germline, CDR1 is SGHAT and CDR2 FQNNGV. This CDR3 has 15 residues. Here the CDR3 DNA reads TGTGCCAGCAGTGATATGGGACAGGGTCGCTACGAGCAGTACTTC. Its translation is CASSDMGQGRYEQYF.

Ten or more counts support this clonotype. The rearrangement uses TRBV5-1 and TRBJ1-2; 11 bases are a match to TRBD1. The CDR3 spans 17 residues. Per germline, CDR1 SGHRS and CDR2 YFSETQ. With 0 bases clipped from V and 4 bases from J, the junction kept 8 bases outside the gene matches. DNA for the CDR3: TGCGCCAGCAGCTTGGGTGGACAGGGGGCGCTCGGCTATGGCTACACCTTC. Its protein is CASSLGGQGALGYGYTF.

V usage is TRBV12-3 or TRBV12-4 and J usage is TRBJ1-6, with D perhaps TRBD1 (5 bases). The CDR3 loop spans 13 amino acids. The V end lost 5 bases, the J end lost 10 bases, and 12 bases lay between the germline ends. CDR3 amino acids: CASSRKGDSPLHF. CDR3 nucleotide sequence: TGTGCCAGCAGTCGAAAAGGGGACTCACCCCTCCACTTT.

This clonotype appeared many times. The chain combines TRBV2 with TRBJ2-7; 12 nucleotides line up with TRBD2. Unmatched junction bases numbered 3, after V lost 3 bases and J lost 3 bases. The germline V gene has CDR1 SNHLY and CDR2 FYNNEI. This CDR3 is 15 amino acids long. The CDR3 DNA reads TGTGCCAGCAGTGACAGGACTAGCGGGATCTACGAGCAGTACTTC. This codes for CASSDRTSGIYEQYF.

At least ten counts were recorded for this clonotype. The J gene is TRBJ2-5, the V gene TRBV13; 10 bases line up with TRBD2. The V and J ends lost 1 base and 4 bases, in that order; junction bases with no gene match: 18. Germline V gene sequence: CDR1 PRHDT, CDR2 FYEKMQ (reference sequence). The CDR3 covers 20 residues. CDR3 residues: CASSLDRRYLTSGAGETQYF. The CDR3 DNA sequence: TGTGCCAGCAGCTTAGATCGGCGCTACCTAACTAGCGGGGCCGGAGAGACCCAGTACTTC.

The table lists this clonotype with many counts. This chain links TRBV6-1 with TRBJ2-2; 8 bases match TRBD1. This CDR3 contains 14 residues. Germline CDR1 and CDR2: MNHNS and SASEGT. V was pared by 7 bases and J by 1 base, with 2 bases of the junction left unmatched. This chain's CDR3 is CASKGQENTGELFF. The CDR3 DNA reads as TGTGCCAGCAAGGGACAGGAGAACACCGGGGAGCTGTTTTTT.

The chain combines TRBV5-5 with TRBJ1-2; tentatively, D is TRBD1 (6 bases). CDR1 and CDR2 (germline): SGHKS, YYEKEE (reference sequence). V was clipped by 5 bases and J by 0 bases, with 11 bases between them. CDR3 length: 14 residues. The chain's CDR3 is CASRQDRANYGYTF. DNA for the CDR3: TGTGCCAGCAGACAGGACAGAGCTAACTATGGCTACACCTTC.

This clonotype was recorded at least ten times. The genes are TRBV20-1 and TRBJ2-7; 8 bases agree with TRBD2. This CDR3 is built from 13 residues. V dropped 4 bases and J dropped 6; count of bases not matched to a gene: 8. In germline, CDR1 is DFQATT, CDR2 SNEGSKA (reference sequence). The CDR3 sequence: CSANPPTSGEQYF. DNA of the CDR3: TGCAGTGCTAACCCACCCACTAGCGGCGAGCAGTACTTC.

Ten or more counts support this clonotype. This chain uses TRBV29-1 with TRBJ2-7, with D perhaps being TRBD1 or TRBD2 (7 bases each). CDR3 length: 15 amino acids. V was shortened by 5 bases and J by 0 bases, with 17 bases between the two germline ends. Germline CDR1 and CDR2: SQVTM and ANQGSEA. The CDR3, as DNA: TGCAGCGTTACTCAGGGGGGGACAAGCTCCTACGAGCAGTACTTC. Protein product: CSVTQGGTSSYEQYF.

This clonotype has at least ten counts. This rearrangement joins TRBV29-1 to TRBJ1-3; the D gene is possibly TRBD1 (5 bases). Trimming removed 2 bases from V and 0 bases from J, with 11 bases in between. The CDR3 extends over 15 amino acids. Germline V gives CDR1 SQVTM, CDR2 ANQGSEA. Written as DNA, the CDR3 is TGCAGCGTTGAAAACAGGTTGAGCTCTGGAAACACCATATATTTT. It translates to CSVENRLSSGNTIYF.

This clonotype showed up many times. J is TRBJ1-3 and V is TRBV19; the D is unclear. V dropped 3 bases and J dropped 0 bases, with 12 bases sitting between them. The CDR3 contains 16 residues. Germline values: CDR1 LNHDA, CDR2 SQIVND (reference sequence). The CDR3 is CASSITPRSSGNTIYF. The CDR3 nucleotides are TGTGCCAGTAGTATCACCCCAAGAAGCTCTGGAAACACCATATATTTT. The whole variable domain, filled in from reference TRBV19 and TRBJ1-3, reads DGGITQSPKYLFRKEGQNVTLSCEQNLNHDAMYWYRQDPGQGLRLIYYSQIVNDFQKGDIAEGYSVSREKKESFPLTVTSAQKNPTAFYLCASSITPRSSGNTIYFGEGSWLTVV.

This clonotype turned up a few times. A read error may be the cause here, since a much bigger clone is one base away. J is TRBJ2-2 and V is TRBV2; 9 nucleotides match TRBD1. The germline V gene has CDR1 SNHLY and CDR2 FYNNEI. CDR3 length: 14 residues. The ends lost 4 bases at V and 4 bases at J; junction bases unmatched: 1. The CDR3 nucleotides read TGTGCCAGCAGTGGGACAGGGGCCACCGGGGAGCTGTTTTTT. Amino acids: CASSGTGATGELFF.